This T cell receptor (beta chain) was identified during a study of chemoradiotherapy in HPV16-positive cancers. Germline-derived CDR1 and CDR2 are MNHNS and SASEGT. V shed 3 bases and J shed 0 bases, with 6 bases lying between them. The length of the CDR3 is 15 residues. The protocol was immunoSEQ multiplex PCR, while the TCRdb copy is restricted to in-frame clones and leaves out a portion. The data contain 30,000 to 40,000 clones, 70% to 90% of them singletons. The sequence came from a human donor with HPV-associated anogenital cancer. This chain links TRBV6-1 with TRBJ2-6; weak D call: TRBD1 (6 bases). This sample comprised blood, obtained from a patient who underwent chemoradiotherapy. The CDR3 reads CASSEGASGANVLTF. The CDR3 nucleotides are TGTGCCAGCAGTGAGGGGGCCTCTGGGGCCAACGTCCTGACTTTC.